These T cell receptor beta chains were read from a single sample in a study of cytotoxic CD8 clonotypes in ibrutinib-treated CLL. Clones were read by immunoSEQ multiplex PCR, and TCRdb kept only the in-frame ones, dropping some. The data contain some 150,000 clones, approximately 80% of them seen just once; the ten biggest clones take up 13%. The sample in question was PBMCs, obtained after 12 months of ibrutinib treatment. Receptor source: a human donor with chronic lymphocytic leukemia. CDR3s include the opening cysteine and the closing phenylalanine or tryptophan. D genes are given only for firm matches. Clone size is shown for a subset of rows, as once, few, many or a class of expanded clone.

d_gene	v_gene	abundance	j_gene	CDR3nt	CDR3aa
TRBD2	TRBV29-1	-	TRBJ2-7	TGCAGCGTCGCTCCTAGCGGGAGGCCCTACGAGCAGTACTTC	CSVAPSGRPYEQYF
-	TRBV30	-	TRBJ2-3	TGTGCCTGGAGTGAAGCAGATACGCAGTATTTT	CAWSEADTQYF
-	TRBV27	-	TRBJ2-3	TGTGCCAGCAGTTTGCGTCGGGATGGCACAGATACGCAGTATTTT	CASSLRRDGTDTQYF
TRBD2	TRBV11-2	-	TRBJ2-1	TGTGCCAGCAGCCAGGGTAGCGGGAGCTACAATGAGCAGTTCTTC	CASSQGSGSYNEQFF
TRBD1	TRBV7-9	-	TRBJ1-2	TGTGCCAGCAGCCGACAGGGATCCGTCTATGGCTACACCTTC	CASSRQGSVYGYTF
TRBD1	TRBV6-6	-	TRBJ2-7	TGTGCCAGCAGTTACCTACAGGGGGCCTACGAGCAGTACTTC	CASSYLQGAYEQYF
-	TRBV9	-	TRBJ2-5	TGTGCCAGCAGCGTGTCGGGGCAAGAGACCCAGTACTTC	CASSVSGQETQYF
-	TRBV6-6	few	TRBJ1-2	TGTGCCAGCAGTCCGGATTTCTATGGCTACACCTTC	CASSPDFYGYTF
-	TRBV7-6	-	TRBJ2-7	TGTGCCAGCAGCTCTTACATGATTCCGAGGGACTTC	CASSSYMIPRDF
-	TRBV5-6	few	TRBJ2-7	TGTGCCAGCAGCTTGGGACAGTTTTCCTACGAGCAGTACTTC	CASSLGQFSYEQYF
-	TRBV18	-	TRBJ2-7	TGTGCCAGCTCACCACCTTCTACCTACGAGCAGTACTTC	CASSPPSTYEQYF
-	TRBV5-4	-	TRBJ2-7	TGTGCCAGCCAAAGGACAGTTCTTGCCTACGAGCAGTACTTC	CASQRTVLAYEQYF
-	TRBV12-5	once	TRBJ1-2	TGTGCTAGTGACGGCCCTCTTCCGGGACCCAAGGATGGCTACACCTTC	CASDGPLPGPKDGYTF
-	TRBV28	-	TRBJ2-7	TGTGCCAGCAGGCCCGACAGGCTCTCCTACGAGCAGTACTTC	CASRPDRLSYEQYF
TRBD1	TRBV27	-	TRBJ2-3	TGTGCCAGCAGTCAACTCACCGGGACAGTGAAAGATACGCAGTATTTT	CASSQLTGTVKDTQYF
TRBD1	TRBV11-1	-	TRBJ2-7	TGTGCCAGCAGCTTAAGGCCGGGACAGGGACCCTACGAGCAGTACTTC	CASSLRPGQGPYEQYF
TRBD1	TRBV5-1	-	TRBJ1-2	TGCGCCAGCAGCCTGGCCGGGACAGCGGGTGGCTACACCTTC	CASSLAGTAGGYTF
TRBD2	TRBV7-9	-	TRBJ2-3	TGTGCCAGCAGCTTAGTAGCGGGAGCAGATACGCAGTATTTT	CASSLVAGADTQYF
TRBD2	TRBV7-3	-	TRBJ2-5	TGTGCCAGCAGCCTCGGACTAGCGGGAGCAGAGACCCAGTACTTC	CASSLGLAGAETQYF
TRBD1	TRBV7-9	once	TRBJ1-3	TGTGCCAGCAGCCCCGGACAGGGGATCTCTGGAAACACCATATATTTT	CASSPGQGISGNTIYF
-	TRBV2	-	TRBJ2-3	TGTGCCAGCAGTCCTTTACAGACAAGCACAGATACGCAGTATTTT	CASSPLQTSTDTQYF
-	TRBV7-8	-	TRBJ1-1	TGTGCCAGCAGCTTACAAGAAGGCACTGAAGCTTTCTTT	CASSLQEGTEAFF
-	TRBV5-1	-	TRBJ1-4	TGCGCCAGCAAGGGAGGGGCAACTAATGAAAAACTGTTTTTT	CASKGGATNEKLFF
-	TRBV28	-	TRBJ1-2	TGTGCCAGCAGTCCACCCCGTCCAGCCTATGGCTACACCTTC	CASSPPRPAYGYTF
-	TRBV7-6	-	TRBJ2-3	TGTGCCAGCAGCTTGGCGACCCGTAGCTACACAGATACGCAGTATTTT	CASSLATRSYTDTQYF
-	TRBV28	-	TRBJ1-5	TGTGCCAGCAGTTTCTGGAGACAGCCCCAGCATTTT	CASSFWRQPQHF
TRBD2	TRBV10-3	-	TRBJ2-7	TGTGCCATCAGGAGGACTAGCGCGGAGGACTACGAGCAGTACTTC	CAIRRTSAEDYEQYF
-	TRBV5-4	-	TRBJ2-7	TGTGCCAGCAGCTTACGAGTTTCGGTCGAGCAGTACTTC	CASSLRVSVEQYF
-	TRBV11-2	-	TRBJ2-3	TGTGCCAGCAGCCCCGTTTGGAGACTGGGAGATACGCAGTATTTT	CASSPVWRLGDTQYF
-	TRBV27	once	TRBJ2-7	TGTGCCAGCAGTTTAAGGGCCTACGAGCAGTACTTC	CASSLRAYEQYF
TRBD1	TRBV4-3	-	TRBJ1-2	TGCGCCAGCAGCCAACCCGGACAGGGTTATAATGGCTACACCTTC	CASSQPGQGYNGYTF
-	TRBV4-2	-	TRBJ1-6	TGTGCCAGCAGCCAAGATCAAGGGGGGGTAGGGTCACCCCTCCACTTT	CASSQDQGGVGSPLHF
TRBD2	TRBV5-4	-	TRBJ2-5	TGTGCCAGCAGCTTTGACCTAGCGGCCGTAGGCACCCAGTACTTC	CASSFDLAAVGTQYF
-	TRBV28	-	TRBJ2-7	TGTGCCAGCAGTTTAGGTGGCAGGGTATCAGAGCAGTACTTC	CASSLGGRVSEQYF
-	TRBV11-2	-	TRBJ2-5	TGTGCCAGCAGCCAAACGGCCCAAGAGACCCAGTACTTC	CASSQTAQETQYF
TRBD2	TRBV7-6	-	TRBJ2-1	TGTGCCAGCAGCTTGGGTAGCGGGAATGAGCAGTTCTTC	CASSLGSGNEQFF
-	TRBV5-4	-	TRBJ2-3	TGTGCCAGCAGCCAAGCGCAGGGGATCACAGATACGCAGTATTTT	CASSQAQGITDTQYF
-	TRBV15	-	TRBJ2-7	TGTGCCACCAGCAGAGATCGGCGATACGAGCAGTACTTC	CATSRDRRYEQYF
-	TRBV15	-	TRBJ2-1	TGTGCCACCAGCAGAGATTTGGTGGCTGCTCTTAATGAGCAGTTCTTC	CATSRDLVAALNEQFF